This is a list of T cell receptor beta chains from one sample in a study of cytomegalovirus exposure and HLA in healthy donors. Here immunoSEQ multiplex PCR was the method, and the copy in TCRdb shows in-frame clones only, minus some. This table holds around 60,000 clones, about 80% found once. The sample comprised PBMCs. The receptors stem from a man aged 50 to 60 in good health and CMV-seropositive. CDR3s include the opening cysteine and the closing phenylalanine or tryptophan. D genes are given only for firm matches. Size values are once, few and many counts, or a class for expanded clones, and some rows have none.

J gene	D gene	clone size	V gene	CDR3 DNA	CDR3 protein
TRBJ2-5	TRBD2	.	TRBV6-5	TGTGCCAGCAGTTGGCTGCGGGGGAGCCGATTGGAGACCCAGTACTTC	CASSWLRGSRLETQYF
TRBJ1-6	.	few	TRBV2	TGTGCCAGCAGTGGGGGCCAGACTCTTAATTCACCCCTCCACTTT	CASSGGQTLNSPLHF
TRBJ2-5	.	.	TRBV6-5	TGTGCCAGCAGTTACCGACTAGAGGGGACCCAGTACTTC	CASSYRLEGTQYF
TRBJ2-5	.	.	TRBV16	TGTGCCAGCAGCCAATTAGCGGTCAGCCAAGAGACCCAGTACTTC	CASSQLAVSQETQYF
TRBJ2-1	TRBD1	.	TRBV27	TGTGCCAGCAGTTTATCCGACAGGGACCTGGATGAGCAGTTCTTC	CASSLSDRDLDEQFF
TRBJ2-7	TRBD2	.	TRBV9	TGTGCCAGCAGCGTAGCTGCCAGCGGGAGGGCCCAAAACGAGCAGTACTTC	CASSVAASGRAQNEQYF
TRBJ1-2	.	.	TRBV9	TGTGCCAGCAGCGGGAGTAATAGCCTAAACTATGGCTATACCTTC	CASSGSNSLNYGYTF
TRBJ2-7	TRBD1	.	TRBV28	TGTGCCAGCAGTTTCTCCCGACAGGGGCTAAGGTACGAGCAGTACTTC	CASSFSRQGLRYEQYF
TRBJ2-6	.	.	TRBV19	TGTGCCAGTAGTGGTCAGCGGACCTCTGACTCTGGGGCCAACGTCCTGACTTTC	CASSGQRTSDSGANVLTF
TRBJ2-5	TRBD2	.	TRBV27	TGTGCCAGCAGTTTCGGCGGGGGGGAAGGGACCCAGTACTTC	CASSFGGGEGTQYF
TRBJ2-7	TRBD1	.	TRBV2	TGTGCCAGCAAAAAGACAGGGTTAACCTACGAGCAGTACTTC	CASKKTGLTYEQYF
TRBJ2-1	.	once	TRBV27	TGTGCCAGCAGTTTCCAGTACTACAATGAGCAGTTCTTC	CASSFQYYNEQFF
TRBJ2-5	.	.	TRBV6-5	TGTGCCAGCAGAAATGCAGGGGTCGGAATTGAGACCCAGTACTTC	CASRNAGVGIETQYF
TRBJ1-6	.	.	TRBV18	TGTGCCAGCTCACCCGACTTCTCTAATTCACCCCTCCACTTT	CASSPDFSNSPLHF
TRBJ2-3	.	.	TRBV7-2	TGTGCCAGCAGCTTAGGCGGGGGCAGGGATACGCAGTATTTT	CASSLGGGRDTQYF
TRBJ2-2	.	.	TRBV7-3	TGTGCCAGCAGCTCAACCGGGGGGCCCACCGGGGAGCTGTTTTTT	CASSSTGGPTGELFF
TRBJ2-1	.	.	TRBV18	TGTGCCAGCTCATTGCCGGTCGACAATGAGCAGTTCTTC	CASSLPVDNEQFF
TRBJ2-1	TRBD2	once	TRBV10-1	TGCGCCAGCAGTCCTAGCGGACCTTACAATGAGCAGTTCTTC	CASSPSGPYNEQFF
TRBJ1-2	.	once	TRBV10-3	TGTGCCATCAGTGTCGCACGGGGCTACACCTTC	CAISVARGYTF